The table lists the clone carrying this TCR beta chain with many counts. The target antigen is unknown. There are 15 residues in the CDR3. V lost 8 bases and J 0 bases, leaving 14 bases between the germline ends. This entry is derived from a study of T-cell reconstitution after alpha-beta-depleted transplantation in children. For TCRbeta, the library was prepared with unique molecular identifiers. A single record per CDR3 protein comes from TCRdb applying MiXCR to the PCR reads. The table includes 550,000 to 600,000 distinct CDR3 sequences, 23% detected once. General study results and limits: Several patients had high TCRbeta diversity at day 60; it came from surviving recipient T cells and thymic progenitors.

Sample: PBMCs, mostly from graft donor cells, taken 360 days after TCRalphabeta/CD19-depleted stem cell transplant. V and J are TRBV12-3 or TRBV12-4 and TRBJ2-1; D is perhaps TRBD2 (5 bases). This clonotype originated in a boy less than two years old who had a stem cell transplant for acute myeloid leukemia, so the T cells may come from the graft donor. The CDR3 bases are TGTGCCAGCGACAACCCGGGGAGCTCCTACAATGAGCAGTTCTTC. Protein: CASDNPGSSYNEQFF.